This is a list of T cell receptor beta chains from one sample in a study of cytomegalovirus exposure and HLA in healthy donors. The assay was immunoSEQ multiplex PCR, and TCRdb's table has in-frame clones only and misses some. The table records around 250,000 clones, 85% to 90% of them present only once. Sequencing input: PBMCs. These receptors all stem from a woman aged 18-30 years in good health and CMV-seronegative. CDR3s include the opening cysteine and the closing phenylalanine or tryptophan. The D gene is left open where the match is weak. Some rows have no size entry. The others give once, few or many, or a class for an expanded clone.

j_call cdr3_length d_call v_call clone_size cdr3_nt cdr3_aa
TRBJ1-4 15 NA TRBV7-2 NA TGTGCCAGCAGCCGAGGACAGAGACTTAATGAAAAACTGTTTTTT CASSRGQRLNEKLFF
TRBJ1-2 13 NA TRBV30 NA TGTGCCTGGAGGAGTGTCATATCCTCTGGCTACACCTTC CAWRSVISSGYTF
TRBJ2-2 12 NA TRBV7-6 once TGTGCCAGCATAGGGGACACCGGGGAGCTGTTTTTT CASIGDTGELFF
TRBJ2-1 16 TRBD2 TRBV7-3 NA TGTGCCAGCAGCCCAATTAGCGGGGTCTCCTACAATGAGCAGTTCTTC CASSPISGVSYNEQFF
TRBJ2-3 15 TRBD1 TRBV29-1 NA TGCAGCGTTGAGCGGACAGGGTGGAGCACAGATACGCAGTATTTT CSVERTGWSTDTQYF
TRBJ2-3 12 NA TRBV2 few TGTGCCAGCAGTGGTCAGACAGATACGCAGTATTTT CASSGQTDTQYF
TRBJ2-3 15 TRBD2 TRBV6-5 NA TGTGCCAGCACCGCCGGCGGGGGTATGTCAGATACGCAGTATTTT CASTAGGGMSDTQYF
TRBJ2-7 15 TRBD1 TRBV6-6 once TGTGCCAGCAGTAACCAACGGACAGGGCCCTACGAGCAGTACTTC CASSNQRTGPYEQYF
TRBJ1-5 16 NA TRBV30 NA TGTGCCTGGAGTCCGACCCGGACAGCTTTCAATCAGCCCCAGCATTTT CAWSPTRTAFNQPQHF
TRBJ1-1 13 TRBD1 TRBV29-1 NA TGCAGCGGTGACCTGGACAGGGACACTGAAGCTTTCTTT CSGDLDRDTEAFF
TRBJ2-3 14 NA TRBV18 NA TGTGCCAGCTCACTCGCTAGCGGCACAGATACGCAGTATTTT CASSLASGTDTQYF
TRBJ2-5 15 TRBD2 TRBV5-4 NA TGTGCCAGCAGCGTCCTAGCGGGGGGGCCTGAGACCCAGTACTTC CASSVLAGGPETQYF